The entry below gives a single T cell receptor beta chain sequence along with its context. This sample is drawn from a study of CD8 T cells in Susac syndrome. An input of roughly 0.5 to 1 ug of RNA was subjected to reverse transcription using random hexamers. By means of immunoSEQ multiplex PCR, TCR beta CDR3 spanning 54 Vbeta and 13 Jbeta underwent amplification. TCRdb re-analysed the immunoSEQ multiplex PCR reads in MiXCR, keeping a single row per CDR3 protein. The data show some 300,000 distinct CDR3 sequences, around nine tenths seen once. V shed 4 bases and J 2 bases; nucleotides not matched to a gene: 5. Germline lookup yields CDR1 LNHNV and CDR2 YYDKDF (reference sequence). The CDR3 length is 15 residues. The multiple sclerosis controls were treatment-naive patients with relapsing-remitting disease that was stable or active.

Sequencing input: CD8+ T cells from PBMCs. The rearrangement joins TRBV15 to TRBJ1-2; 9 bases match TRBD1. This sequence originates from a human donor with multiple sclerosis. CDR3 in amino acids: CATSINRGQNYGYTF. Here the CDR3 DNA reads TGTGCCACCAGCATAAACAGGGGGCAGAACTATGGCTACACCTTC.